This record covers a single T cell receptor beta chain. Antigen: not known. The read is 3 residues too short to cover the CDR3 end, so that end is filled in from the germline J gene. This sample stems from a study of T cells in women clearing cervical HPV infection. Study observations and caveats: TRBV6-7 abundance was lower in cases than controls (around 0.11% versus 0.16%).

CDR3 length: 15 amino acids. Germline CDR1 and CDR2: DFQATT and SNEGSKA (reference sequence). V was clipped by 3 bases and J by 5 bases; unmatched bases: 10. The table came from immunoSEQ multiplex PCR; TCRdb's copy has only in-frame clones and leaves some out. The sample features tens of thousands of clones, with roughly 1.3% in its top ten. The rearrangement joins TRBV20-1 to TRBJ2-3; 8 bases match TRBD2. This TCR came from a woman aged 18 to 69 with a cervical HPV16 infection that either progressed to CIN3+ or cleared (not recorded which). Sequencing used blood buffy coat. The DNA read from the CDR3 is TGCAGTGCTAGCCTTGCGGGAGGCGTAAGAGATACG. Translated, it gives CSASLAGGVRDT. The complete CDR3 reads CSASLAGGVRDTQYF.